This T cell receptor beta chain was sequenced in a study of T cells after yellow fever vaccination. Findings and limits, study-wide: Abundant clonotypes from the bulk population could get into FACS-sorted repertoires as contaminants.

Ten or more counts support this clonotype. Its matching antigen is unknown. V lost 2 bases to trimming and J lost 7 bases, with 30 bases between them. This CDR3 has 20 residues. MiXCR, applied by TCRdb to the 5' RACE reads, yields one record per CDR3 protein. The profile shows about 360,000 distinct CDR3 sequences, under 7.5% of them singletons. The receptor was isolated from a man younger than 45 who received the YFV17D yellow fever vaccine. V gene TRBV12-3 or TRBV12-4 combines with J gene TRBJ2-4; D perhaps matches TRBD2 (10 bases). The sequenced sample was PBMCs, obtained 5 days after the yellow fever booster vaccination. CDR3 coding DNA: TGTGCCAGCAGTTTATTAGGGACAGGGAAGATTAGCGGGAGGTCTAACATTCAGTACTTC. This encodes CASSLLGTGKISGRSNIQYF.